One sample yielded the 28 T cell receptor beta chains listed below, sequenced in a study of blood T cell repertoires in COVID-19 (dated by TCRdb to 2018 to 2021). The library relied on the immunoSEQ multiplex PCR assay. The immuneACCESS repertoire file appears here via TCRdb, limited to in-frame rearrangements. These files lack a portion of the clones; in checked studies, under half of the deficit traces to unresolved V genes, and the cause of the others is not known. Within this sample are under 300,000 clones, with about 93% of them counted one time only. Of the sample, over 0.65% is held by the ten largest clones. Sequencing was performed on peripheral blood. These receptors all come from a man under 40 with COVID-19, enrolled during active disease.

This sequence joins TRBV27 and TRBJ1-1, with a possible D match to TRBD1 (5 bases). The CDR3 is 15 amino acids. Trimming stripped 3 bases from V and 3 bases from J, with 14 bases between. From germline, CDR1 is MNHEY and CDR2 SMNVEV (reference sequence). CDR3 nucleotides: TGTGCCAGCAGTTTCCACCTCAGGGCGGACACTGAAGCTTTCTTT. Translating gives CASSFHLRADTEAFF.

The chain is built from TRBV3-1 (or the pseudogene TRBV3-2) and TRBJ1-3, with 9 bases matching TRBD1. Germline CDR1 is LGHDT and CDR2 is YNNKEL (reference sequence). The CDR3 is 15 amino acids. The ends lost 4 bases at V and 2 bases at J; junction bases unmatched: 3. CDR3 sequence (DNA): TGTGCCAGCAGCCTACAGGGGGCCACTGGAAACACCATATATTTT. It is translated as CASSLQGATGNTIYF.

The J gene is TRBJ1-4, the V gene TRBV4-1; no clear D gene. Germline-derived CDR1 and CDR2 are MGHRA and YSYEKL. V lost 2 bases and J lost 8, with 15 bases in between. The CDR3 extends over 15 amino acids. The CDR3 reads CASSQSLSEYEKLFF. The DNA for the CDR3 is TGCGCCAGCAGCCAATCCCTAAGTGAATACGAAAAACTGTTTTTT.

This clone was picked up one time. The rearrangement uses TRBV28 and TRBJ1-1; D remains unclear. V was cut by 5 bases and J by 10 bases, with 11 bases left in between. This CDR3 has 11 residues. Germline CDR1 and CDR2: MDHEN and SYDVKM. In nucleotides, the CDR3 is TGTGCCAGCAGTAGCGGTGGTGGAGCTTTCTTT. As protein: CASSSGGGAFF.

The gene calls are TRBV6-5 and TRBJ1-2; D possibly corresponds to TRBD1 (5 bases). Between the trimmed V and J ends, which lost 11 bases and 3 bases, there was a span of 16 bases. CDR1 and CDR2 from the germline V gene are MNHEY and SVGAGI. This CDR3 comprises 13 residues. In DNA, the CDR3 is TGTGCCTCCGGGGAGGGGACCCACTATGGCTACACCTTC. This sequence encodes CASGEGTHYGYTF.

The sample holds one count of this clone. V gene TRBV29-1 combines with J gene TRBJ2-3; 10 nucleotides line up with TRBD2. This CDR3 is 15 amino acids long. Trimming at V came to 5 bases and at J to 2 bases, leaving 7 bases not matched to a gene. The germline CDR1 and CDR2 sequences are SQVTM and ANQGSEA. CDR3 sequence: CSVSLLAGATDTQYF. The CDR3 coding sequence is TGCAGCGTTTCGCTCCTAGCGGGGGCCACAGATACGCAGTATTTT.

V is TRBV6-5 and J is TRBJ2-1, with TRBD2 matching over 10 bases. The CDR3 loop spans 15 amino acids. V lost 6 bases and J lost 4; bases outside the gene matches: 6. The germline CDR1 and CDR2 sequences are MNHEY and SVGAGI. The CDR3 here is CASSKLAGNYNEQFF. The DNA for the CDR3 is TGTGCCAGCAGCAAACTAGCGGGAAATTACAATGAGCAGTTCTTC.

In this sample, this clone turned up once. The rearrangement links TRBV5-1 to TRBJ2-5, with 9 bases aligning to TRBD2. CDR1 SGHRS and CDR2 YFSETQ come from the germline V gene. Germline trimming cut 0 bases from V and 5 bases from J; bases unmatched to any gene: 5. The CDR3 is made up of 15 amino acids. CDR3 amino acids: CASSLAAGGRETQYF. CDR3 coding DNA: TGCGCCAGCAGCTTGGCTGCGGGGGGGCGGGAGACCCAGTACTTC.

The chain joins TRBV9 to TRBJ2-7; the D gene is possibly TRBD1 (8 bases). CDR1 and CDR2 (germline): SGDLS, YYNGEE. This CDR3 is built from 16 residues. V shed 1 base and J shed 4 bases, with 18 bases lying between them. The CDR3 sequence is CASSVSGTGPPYEQYF. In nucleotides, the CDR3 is TGTGCCAGCAGCGTAAGCGGGACAGGCCCCCCTTACGAGCAGTACTTC.

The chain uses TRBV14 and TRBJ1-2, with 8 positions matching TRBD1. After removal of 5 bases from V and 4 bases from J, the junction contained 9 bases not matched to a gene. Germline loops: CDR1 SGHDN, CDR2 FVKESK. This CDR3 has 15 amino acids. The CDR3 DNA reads TGTGCCAGCAGCTTGAGACAGGGGAGCCTCTATGGCTACACCTTC. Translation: CASSLRQGSLYGYTF.

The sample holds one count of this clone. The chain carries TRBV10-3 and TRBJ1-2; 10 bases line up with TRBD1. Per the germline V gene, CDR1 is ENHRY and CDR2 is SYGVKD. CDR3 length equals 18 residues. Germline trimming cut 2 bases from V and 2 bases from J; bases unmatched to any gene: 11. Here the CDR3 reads CAISEARDRGLSNYGYTF. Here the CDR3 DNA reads TGTGCCATCAGTGAGGCCCGGGACAGGGGCCTTTCCAACTATGGCTACACCTTC.

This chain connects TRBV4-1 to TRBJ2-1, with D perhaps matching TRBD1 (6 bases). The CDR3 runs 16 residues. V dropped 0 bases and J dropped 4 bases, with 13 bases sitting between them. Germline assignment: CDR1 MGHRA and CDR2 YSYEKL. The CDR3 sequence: CASSQETGKLYNEQFF. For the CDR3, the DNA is TGCGCCAGCAGCCAAGAAACAGGGAAATTATACAATGAGCAGTTCTTC.

The CDR3 is CASSLTQTFKYNSPLHF. In DNA form, the CDR3 reads TGCGCCAGCAGCTTGACCCAGACATTCAAGTATAATTCACCCCTCCACTTT. The rearrangement uses TRBV5-1 and TRBJ1-6, with unresolved D. V dropped 1 base and J dropped 4 bases, with 15 bases sitting between them. CDR3 length: 17 residues. Per the germline V gene, CDR1 is SGHRS and CDR2 is YFSETQ.

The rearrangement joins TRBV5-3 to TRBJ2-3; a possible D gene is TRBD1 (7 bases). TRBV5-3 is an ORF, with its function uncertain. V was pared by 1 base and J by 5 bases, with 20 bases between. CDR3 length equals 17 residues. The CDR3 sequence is CARSLQGGEKVGDTQYF. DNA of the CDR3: TGTGCCAGAAGCTTGCAGGGGGGAGAGAAGGTTGGAGATACGCAGTATTTT.

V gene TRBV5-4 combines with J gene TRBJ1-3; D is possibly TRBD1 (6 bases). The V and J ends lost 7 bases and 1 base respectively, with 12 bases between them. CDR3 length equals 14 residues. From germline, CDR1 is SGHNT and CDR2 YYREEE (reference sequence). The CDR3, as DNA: TGTGCCAGCGCCCGGGACACGTCTGGAAACACCATATATTTT. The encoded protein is CASARDTSGNTIYF.

Written as DNA, the CDR3 is TGTGCCAGCAGCTTCGGAGGGACTAGCGGGGGGAAAGAGACCCAGTACTTC. The encoded protein is CASSFGGTSGGKETQYF. The V gene is TRBV11-2, the J gene TRBJ2-5; 15 bases are a match to TRBD2. Losses at the gene ends were 3 bases for V and 3 bases for J; bases not matched to a gene: 5. CDR1 and CDR2 (germline): SGHAT, FQNNGV. There are 17 residues in the CDR3.

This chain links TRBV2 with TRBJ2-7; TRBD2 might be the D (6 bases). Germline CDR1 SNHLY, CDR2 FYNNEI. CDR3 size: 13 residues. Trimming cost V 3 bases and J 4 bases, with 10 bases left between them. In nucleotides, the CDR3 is TGTGCCAGCAGTGACGGGGGTTGGTACGAGCAGTACTTC. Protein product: CASSDGGWYEQYF.

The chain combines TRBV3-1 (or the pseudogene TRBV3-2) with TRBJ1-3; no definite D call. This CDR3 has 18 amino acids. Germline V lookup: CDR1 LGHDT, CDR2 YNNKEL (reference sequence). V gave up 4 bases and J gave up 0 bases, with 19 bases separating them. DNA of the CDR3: TGTGCCAGCAGCCCCCAACCCGCGGCCATAGCCTCTGGAAACACCATATATTTT. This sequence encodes CASSPQPAAIASGNTIYF.

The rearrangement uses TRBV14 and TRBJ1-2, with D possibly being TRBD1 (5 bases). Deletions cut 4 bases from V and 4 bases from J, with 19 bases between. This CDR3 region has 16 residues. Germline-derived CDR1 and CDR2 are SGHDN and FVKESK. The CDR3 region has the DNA TGTGCCAGCAGCCCTTTAGAGACAGTGCGGTTCTATGGCTACACCTTC. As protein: CASSPLETVRFYGYTF.

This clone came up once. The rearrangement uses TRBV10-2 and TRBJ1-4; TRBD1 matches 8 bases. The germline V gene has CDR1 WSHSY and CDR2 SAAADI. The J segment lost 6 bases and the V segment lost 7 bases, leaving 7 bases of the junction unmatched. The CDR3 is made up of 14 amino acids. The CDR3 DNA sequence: TGCGCCAGCACCGAAAACAGGGGGTATGAAAAACTGTTTTTT. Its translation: CASTENRGYEKLFF.

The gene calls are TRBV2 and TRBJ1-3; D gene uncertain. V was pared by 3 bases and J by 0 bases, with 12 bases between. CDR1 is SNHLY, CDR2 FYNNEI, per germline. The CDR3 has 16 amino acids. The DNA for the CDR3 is TGTGCCAGCAGTGAGTCCGGCAGGAACTCTGGAAACACCATATATTTT. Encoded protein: CASSESGRNSGNTIYF.

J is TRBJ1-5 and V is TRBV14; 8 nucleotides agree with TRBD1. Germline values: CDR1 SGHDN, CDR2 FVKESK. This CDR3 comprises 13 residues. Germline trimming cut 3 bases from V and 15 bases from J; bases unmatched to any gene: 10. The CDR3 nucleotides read TGTGCCAGCAGCCAGCTCGGGACAGGTTTGTTGCATTTT. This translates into CASSQLGTGLLHF.

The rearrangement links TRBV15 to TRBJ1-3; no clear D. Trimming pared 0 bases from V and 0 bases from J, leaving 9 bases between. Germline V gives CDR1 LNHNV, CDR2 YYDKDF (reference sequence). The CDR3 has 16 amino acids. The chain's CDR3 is CATSRERDPSGNTIYF. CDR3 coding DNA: TGTGCCACCAGCAGAGAGCGGGATCCCTCTGGAAACACCATATATTTT.

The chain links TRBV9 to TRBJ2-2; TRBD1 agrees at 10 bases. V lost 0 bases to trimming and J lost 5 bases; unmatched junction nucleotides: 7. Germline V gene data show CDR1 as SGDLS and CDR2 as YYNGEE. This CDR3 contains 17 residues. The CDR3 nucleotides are TGTGCCAGCAGCGTAGCTATGGGGACAGGGGATACCGGGGAGCTGTTTTTT. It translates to CASSVAMGTGDTGELFF.

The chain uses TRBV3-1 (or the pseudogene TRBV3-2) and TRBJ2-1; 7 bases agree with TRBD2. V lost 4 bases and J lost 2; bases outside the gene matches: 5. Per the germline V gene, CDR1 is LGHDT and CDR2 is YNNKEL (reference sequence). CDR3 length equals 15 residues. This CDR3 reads CASSRTGTTYNEQFF. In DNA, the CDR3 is TGTGCCAGCAGCCGAACCGGGACTACCTACAATGAGCAGTTCTTC.

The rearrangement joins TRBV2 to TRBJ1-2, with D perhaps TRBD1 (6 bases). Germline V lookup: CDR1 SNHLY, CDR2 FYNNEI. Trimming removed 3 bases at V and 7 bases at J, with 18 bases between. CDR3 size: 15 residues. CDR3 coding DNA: TGTGCCAGCAGTGAGAGGTGGGGGGGCAGGAGTGGCTACACCTTC. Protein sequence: CASSERWGGRSGYTF.

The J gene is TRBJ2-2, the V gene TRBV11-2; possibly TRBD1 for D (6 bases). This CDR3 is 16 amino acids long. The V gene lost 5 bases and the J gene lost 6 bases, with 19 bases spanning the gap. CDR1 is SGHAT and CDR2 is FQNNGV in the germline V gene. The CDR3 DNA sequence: TGTGCCAGCAGCCAGAGAACACAGGGTAAAGCCGGGGAGCTGTTTTTT. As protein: CASSQRTQGKAGELFF.

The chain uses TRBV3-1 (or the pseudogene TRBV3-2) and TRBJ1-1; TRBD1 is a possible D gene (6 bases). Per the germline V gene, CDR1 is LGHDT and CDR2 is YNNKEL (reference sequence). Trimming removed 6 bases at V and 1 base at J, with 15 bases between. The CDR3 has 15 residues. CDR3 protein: CASSQIPDRNTEAFF. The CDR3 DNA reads TGTGCCAGCAGTCAAATCCCGGACAGGAACACTGAAGCTTTCTTT.